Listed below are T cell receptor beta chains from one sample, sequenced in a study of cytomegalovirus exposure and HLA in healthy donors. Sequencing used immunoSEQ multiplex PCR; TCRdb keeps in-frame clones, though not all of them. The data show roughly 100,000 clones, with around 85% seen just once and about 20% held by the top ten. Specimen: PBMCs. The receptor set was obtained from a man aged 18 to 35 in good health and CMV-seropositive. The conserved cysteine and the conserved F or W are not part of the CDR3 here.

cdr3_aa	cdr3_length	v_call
ASSPGQGDQPQH	12	TRBV5-1
ASRLGQGAGGELF	13	TRBV6-5
ATSRTQGERQPQH	13	TRBV15
ASSQEGPLGGEQY	13	TRBV4-2
ASQLAGSYEQY	11	TRBV12-5
ASSLEGQGLGAEAF	14	TRBV5-1
ASSANGPSRSNQPQH	15	TRBV6-4
ASSTPGRDTSVEAF	14	TRBV7-9
ASCSAGGLQPQH	12	TRBV6-1
ASSDGWRYYNEQF	13	TRBV25-1
AWIWREGNEQF	11	TRBV30
ATSRDKASGRAYEQY	15	TRBV15
ASNYSLAGDEQY	12	TRBV6-5
AWTGRQGGTEAF	12	TRBV30
ASSTGTNMNTEAF	13	TRBV5-1
ASSPGTGDEKLF	12	TRBV18
SVEDPDRGYGYT	12	TRBV29-1
ASRTPNSQEQY	11	TRBV25-1
ASTRASGRELQETQY	15	TRBV28
SVGAPSGKGETQY	13	TRBV29-1
ASSLGNSGNTIY	12	TRBV5-1
ASSTSGTTVYEQY	13	TRBV11-1
ASSTSGQGFNEKLF	14	TRBV28
ASSLDRYYEQY	11	TRBV7-2
ASSSYPGTGGENQPQH	16	TRBV7-9
ASRWTGGLDNEQF	13	TRBV4-1
ASSLASLNEQF	11	TRBV11-2
ASSIFDRTFNSGNTIY	16	TRBV19
ASSEIPGTSGAQQY	14	TRBV5-1
ASRPTGGSYEQY	12	TRBV6-5
ASSLRVTGELF	11	TRBV28
AWETGETQY	9	TRBV30
ASSDDTANGYT	11	TRBV25-1